This T cell receptor beta chain was recovered during a study of T cells in lung cancer brain metastases. Produced via immunoSEQ multiplex PCR; TCRdb's table is partial and in-frame only. The sample lists 4,500 to 5,000 clones; 75% to 90% were seen once. Germline V gene data show CDR1 as MNHNS and CDR2 as SASEGT. The CDR3 contains 15 residues. V was pared by 0 bases and J by 8 bases, with 16 bases between. The study's findings and limits: Brain metastasis T cell infiltration was not adjusted for preoperative corticosteroid effects.

With respect to this clone: As yet, its antigen is unknown.

Sequenced material: tumor tissue from the primary lung tumor. The clonotype originates from a man between 45 and 60 years old with non-small cell lung cancer. The rearrangement uses TRBV6-1 and TRBJ1-2; possibly TRBD1 for D (5 bases). The CDR3 region has the DNA TGTGCCAGCAGTGAAGCTGGGGGGGGTTATAGGGGCTACACCTTC. Its translation is CASSEAGGGYRGYTF.